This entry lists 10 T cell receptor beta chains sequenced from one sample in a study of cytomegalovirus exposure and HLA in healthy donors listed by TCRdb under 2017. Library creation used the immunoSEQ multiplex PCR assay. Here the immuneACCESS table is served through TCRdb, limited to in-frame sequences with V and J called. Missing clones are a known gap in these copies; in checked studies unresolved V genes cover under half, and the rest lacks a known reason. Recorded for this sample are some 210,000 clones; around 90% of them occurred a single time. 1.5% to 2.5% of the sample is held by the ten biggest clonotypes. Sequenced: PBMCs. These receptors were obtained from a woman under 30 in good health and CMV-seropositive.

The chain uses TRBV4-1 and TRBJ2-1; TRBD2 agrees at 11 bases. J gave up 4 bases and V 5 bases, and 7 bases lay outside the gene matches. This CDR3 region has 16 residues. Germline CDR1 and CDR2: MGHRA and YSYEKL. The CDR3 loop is CASSGLLAGAYNEQFF. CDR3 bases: TGCGCCAGCAGCGGCCTACTAGCGGGAGCTTACAATGAGCAGTTCTTC.

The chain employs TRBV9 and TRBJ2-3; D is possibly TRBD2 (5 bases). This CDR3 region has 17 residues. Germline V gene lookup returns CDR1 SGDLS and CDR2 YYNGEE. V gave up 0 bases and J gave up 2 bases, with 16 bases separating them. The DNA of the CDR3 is TGTGCCAGCAGCGTAGATAATGGGGAGCTCTACACAGATACGCAGTATTTT. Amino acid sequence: CASSVDNGELYTDTQYF.

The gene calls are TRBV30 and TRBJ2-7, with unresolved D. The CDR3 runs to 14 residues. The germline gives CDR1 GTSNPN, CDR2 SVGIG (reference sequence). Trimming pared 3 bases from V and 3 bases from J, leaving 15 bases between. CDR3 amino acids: CAWRVLGVSYEQYF. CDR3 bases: TGTGCCTGGAGAGTACTGGGCGTCAGCTACGAGCAGTACTTC.

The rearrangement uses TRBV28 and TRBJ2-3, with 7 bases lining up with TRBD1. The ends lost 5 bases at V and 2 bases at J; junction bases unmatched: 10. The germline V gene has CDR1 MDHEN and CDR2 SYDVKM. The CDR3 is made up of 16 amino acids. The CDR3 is CASSANRGKATDTQYF. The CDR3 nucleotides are TGTGCCAGCAGTGCGAACAGGGGAAAGGCCACAGATACGCAGTATTTT. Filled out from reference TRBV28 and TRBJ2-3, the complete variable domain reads DVKVTQSSRYLVKRTGEKVFLECVQDMDHENMFWYRQDPGLGLRLIYFSYDVKMKEKGDIPEGYSVSREKKERFSLILESASTNQTSMYLCASSANRGKATDTQYFGPGTRLTVL.

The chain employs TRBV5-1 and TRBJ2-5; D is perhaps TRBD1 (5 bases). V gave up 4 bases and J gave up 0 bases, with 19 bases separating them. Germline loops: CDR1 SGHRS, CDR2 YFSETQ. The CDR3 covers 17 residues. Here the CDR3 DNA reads TGCGCCAGCAGCCGATCAGTCGACAGAAGGTACCAAGAGACCCAGTACTTC. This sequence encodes CASSRSVDRRYQETQYF.

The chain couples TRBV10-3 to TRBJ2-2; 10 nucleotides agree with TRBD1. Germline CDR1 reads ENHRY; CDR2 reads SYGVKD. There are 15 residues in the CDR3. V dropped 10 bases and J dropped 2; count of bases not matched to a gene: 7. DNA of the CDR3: TGTGCCACTACAGACAGGGGGCCAAACACCGGGGAGCTGTTTTTT. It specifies CATTDRGPNTGELFF.

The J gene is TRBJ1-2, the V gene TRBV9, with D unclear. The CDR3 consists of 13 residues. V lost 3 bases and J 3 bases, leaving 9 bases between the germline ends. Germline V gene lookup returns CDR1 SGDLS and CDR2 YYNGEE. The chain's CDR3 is CASSARVDYGYTF. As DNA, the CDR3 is TGTGCCAGCAGCGCCCGGGTGGACTATGGCTACACCTTC.

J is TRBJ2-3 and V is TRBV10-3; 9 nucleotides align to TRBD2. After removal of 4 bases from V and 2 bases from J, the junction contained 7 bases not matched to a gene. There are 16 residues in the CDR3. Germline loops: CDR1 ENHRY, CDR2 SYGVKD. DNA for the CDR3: TGTGCCATCAGTGCAAATCCTAGCGGGATCACAGATACGCAGTATTTT. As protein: CAISANPSGITDTQYF.

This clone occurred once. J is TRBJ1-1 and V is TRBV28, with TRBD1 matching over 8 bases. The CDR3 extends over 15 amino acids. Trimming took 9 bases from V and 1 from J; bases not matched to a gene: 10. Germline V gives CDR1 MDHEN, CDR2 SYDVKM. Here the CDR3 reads CARTAGTGQNTEAFF. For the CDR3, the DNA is TGTGCCAGGACAGCGGGGACAGGCCAGAACACTGAAGCTTTCTTT.

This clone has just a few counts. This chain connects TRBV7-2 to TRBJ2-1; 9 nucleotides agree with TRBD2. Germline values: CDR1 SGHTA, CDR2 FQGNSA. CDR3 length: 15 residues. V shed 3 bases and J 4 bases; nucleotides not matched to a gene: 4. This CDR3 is CASSFSGGPYNEQFF. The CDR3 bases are TGTGCCAGCAGCTTTAGCGGGGGTCCTTACAATGAGCAGTTCTTC.